The 22 T cell receptor beta chains in this list originate from one sample, sequenced in a study of tumor-infiltrating lymphocytes in localized non-small cell lung cancer. Clones were sequenced by immunoSEQ multiplex PCR, and TCRdb holds only the in-frame ones, with some missing. The sample has roughly 24,000 clones, roughly 64% seen once. The sample taken for sequencing was lung tumor tissue. Receptors originate from a human donor with non-small cell lung cancer.

This clone rates as medium-sized. J is TRBJ2-1 and V is TRBV27; no clear D gene. The CDR3 covers 14 residues. In germline, CDR1 is MNHEY, CDR2 SMNVEV (reference sequence). V lost 3 bases and J lost 4, with 10 bases in between. The DNA for the CDR3 is TGTGCCAGCAGTTTCTTAGACGGTTACAATGAGCAGTTCTTC. Encoded protein: CASSFLDGYNEQFF.

This sequence joins TRBV18 and TRBJ1-1; TRBD1 might be the D (5 bases). V lost 2 bases and J 3 bases, leaving 13 bases between the germline ends. The CDR3 is made up of 15 amino acids. Germline CDR1 and CDR2: KGHSH and LQKENI. The CDR3 nucleotides read TGTGCCAGCTCACCAGGTCTGGGACCGGACACTGAAGCTTTCTTT. Its protein is CASSPGLGPDTEAFF.

There are a few counts of this clone. This chain joins TRBV28 and TRBJ1-1; TRBD1 might be the D (6 bases). Trimming took off 6 bases at V and 4 bases at J, with 21 bases between the two ends. The CDR3 sequence is 16 residues long. CDR1 and CDR2 (germline): MDHEN, SYDVKM. The CDR3 is CASSIPRGGGITEAFF. CDR3 DNA: TGTGCCAGCAGCATACCGAGGGGGGGTGGTATCACTGAAGCTTTCTTT.

This clone was detected once. The junction and the germline gene differ at one end; a read error may be behind it. The rearrangement links TRBV2 to TRBJ2-5, with 8 bases fitting TRBD2. The CDR3 extends over 11 amino acids. The germline CDR1 and CDR2 sequences are SNHLY and FYNNEI. CDR3 amino acids: CASREAGVIDF. The CDR3, as DNA: TGTGCCAGCAGAGAAGCGGGAGTTATAGACTTC.

The CDR3 spells CASSLAQDSSYYGYTF. CDR3 bases: TGTGCCAGCAGCTTGGCTCAGGACTCTTCCTACTATGGCTACACCTTC. This chain connects TRBV5-5 to TRBJ1-2; no clear D gene. The CDR3 spans 16 residues. Trimming removed 0 bases at V and 3 bases at J, with 15 bases between. Germline V gene lookup returns CDR1 SGHKS and CDR2 YYEKEE (reference sequence).

Only one count was recorded for this clone. CDR3 bases: TGTGCCAGTAGTAAGGGACACGTCTCTGGAAACACCATATATTTT. Translating it yields CASSKGHVSGNTIYF. The chain uses TRBV19 and TRBJ1-3, with D perhaps matching TRBD1 (6 bases). This CDR3 comprises 15 residues. The germline V gene encodes CDR1 LNHDA and CDR2 SQIVND (reference sequence). Trimming cost V 4 bases and J 0 bases, with 10 bases left between them.

V and J are TRBV28 and TRBJ1-1, with D unresolved. Trimming shortened V by 6 bases and J by 2 bases, and 4 bases separated the two germline ends. The CDR3 length is 11 residues. Germline CDR1 is MDHEN and CDR2 is SYDVKM. The CDR3: CASSINTEAFF. DNA for the CDR3: TGTGCCAGCAGCATAAACACTGAAGCTTTCTTT.

The rearrangement links TRBV7-2 to TRBJ2-5; 15 nucleotides align to TRBD2. Trimming removed 5 bases from V and 4 bases from J; junction bases left unmatched: 11. CDR1 SGHTA and CDR2 FQGNSA come from the germline V gene. This CDR3 spans 18 amino acids. CDR3 bases: TGTGCCAGCAGCCTCGGGACTAGCGGGGGGCTACTGCCAGAGACCCAGTACTTC. Translation: CASSLGTSGGLLPETQYF.

The chain employs TRBV6-1 and TRBJ2-1; 8 nucleotides align to TRBD2. V was pared by 6 bases and J by 2 bases, with 6 bases of the junction left unmatched. This CDR3 has 15 amino acids. Germline CDR1 is MNHNS and CDR2 is SASEGT. The CDR3 spells CASRIAGRAYNEQFF. As DNA, the CDR3 is TGTGCCAGCAGAATAGCGGGAAGGGCCTACAATGAGCAGTTCTTC.

This CDR3 is CASSREYSNQPQHF. CDR3 nucleotide sequence: TGTGCCAGCAGCCGCGAGTATAGCAATCAGCCCCAGCATTTT. The chain uses TRBV7-9 and TRBJ1-5; the D is unclear. Trimming removed 5 bases at V and 0 bases at J, with 8 bases between. This CDR3 region has 14 residues. CDR1 SEHNR and CDR2 FQNEAQ come from the germline V gene (reference sequence).

The chain couples TRBV7-9 to TRBJ2-3; no reliable D call. The CDR3 runs 12 residues. The germline V and J ends were trimmed by 1 base and 4 bases, with 3 bases remaining between them. Germline loops: CDR1 SEHNR, CDR2 FQNEAQ (reference sequence). In nucleotides, the CDR3 is TGTGCCAGCAGCTTAGATGCAGATACGCAGTATTTT. It yields the protein CASSLDADTQYF.

The rearrangement uses TRBV5-4 and TRBJ1-2, with 7 bases aligning to TRBD1. This CDR3 has 16 amino acids. CDR1 is SGHNT and CDR2 is YYREEE in the germline V gene (reference sequence). Trimming cost V 4 bases and J 0 bases; bases outside gene matches: 9. CDR3: CASSVRDSFSNYGYTF. For the CDR3, the DNA is TGTGCCAGCAGCGTCCGGGACAGCTTTTCTAACTATGGCTACACCTTC. The variable domain in full, completed from reference TRBV5-4 and TRBJ1-2, reads ETGVTQSPTHLIKTRGQQVTLRCSSQSGHNTVSWYQQALGQGPQFIFQYYREEENGRGNFPPRFSGLQFPNYSSELNVNALELDDSALYLCASSVRDSFSNYGYTFGSGTRLTVV.

The V gene is TRBV7-9, the J gene TRBJ1-2, with 9 bases fitting TRBD1. V trimming: 5 bases; J trimming: 8 bases; junction bases outside the gene matches: 9. CDR1 SEHNR and CDR2 FQNEAQ come from the germline V gene (reference sequence). The CDR3 has 14 residues. As DNA, the CDR3 is TGTGCCAGCAGCCCCGGACAGGGGCTGAGCGGCTACACCTTC. Protein: CASSPGQGLSGYTF.

The chain employs TRBV6-1 and TRBJ1-5; no firm D call. Trimming took off 3 bases at V and 4 bases at J, with 7 bases between the two ends. Germline assignment: CDR1 MNHNS and CDR2 SASEGT. The CDR3 consists of 13 residues. The CDR3 is CASSDMSNQPQHF. CDR3 DNA sequence: TGTGCCAGCAGTGATATGTCAAATCAGCCCCAGCATTTT.

The rearrangement joins TRBV20-1 to TRBJ2-3, with D unresolved. CDR3 length: 11 residues. Per germline, CDR1 DFQATT and CDR2 SNEGSKA (reference sequence). V dropped 6 bases and J dropped 5 bases, with 9 bases sitting between them. The CDR3 here is CSAGWGDTQYF. For the CDR3, the DNA is TGCAGTGCAGGCTGGGGAGATACGCAGTATTTT.

The chain recombines TRBV15 with TRBJ2-7; 7 positions match TRBD1. This CDR3 spans 15 amino acids. Germline-derived CDR1 and CDR2 are LNHNV and YYDKDF (reference sequence). Unmatched junction bases numbered 9, after V lost 1 base and J lost 6 bases. The CDR3 DNA sequence: TGTGCCACCAGCAGAGCTAGGGGGCCGGGGCGCGAGCAGTACTTC. Amino acids: CATSRARGPGREQYF. Full variable domain (remainder filled in from reference TRBV15 and TRBJ2-7): DAMVIQNPRYQVTQFGKPVTLSCSQTLNHNVMYWYQQKSSQAPKLLFHYYDKDFNNEADTPDNFQSRRPNTSFCFLDIRSPGLGDTAMYLCATSRARGPGREQYFGPGTRLTVT.

The V gene is TRBV5-6, the J gene TRBJ2-1, with 10 bases lining up with TRBD2. The junction had 5 bases not matched to a gene; V was cut back by 4 bases and J by 4 bases. The CDR3 is 15 residues long. The germline V gene has CDR1 SGHDT and CDR2 YYEEEE. The CDR3 nucleotides are TGTGCCAGCAGCCTCGGGACTAGCGCTTACAATGAGCAGTTCTTC. Its translation: CASSLGTSAYNEQFF.

As to this clone: The junction differs from germline at one of its ends, possibly a read error. The chain couples TRBV11-2 to TRBJ1-5; weak D call: TRBD1 (5 bases). This CDR3 is 15 amino acids long. CDR1 and CDR2 (germline): SGHAT, FQNNGV. Written as DNA, the CDR3 is TGTGCCAGCAGTTTAGACCCAGGGAGGGGAGAGCCCCAGCATTTT. This gives the protein CASSLDPGRGEPQHF.

The chain employs TRBV5-1 and TRBJ2-4; TRBD2 matches at 7 bases. The CDR3 has 15 amino acids. Trimming took 2 bases from V and 7 from J; bases not matched to a gene: 9. The germline CDR1 and CDR2 sequences are SGHRS and YFSETQ. CDR3: CASSLGAGEGNIQYF. The CDR3 DNA is TGCGCCAGCAGCTTAGGGGCGGGAGAGGGGAACATTCAGTACTTC.

V gene TRBV29-1 combines with J gene TRBJ2-3; D is possibly TRBD1 or TRBD2 (6 bases each). From germline, CDR1 is SQVTM and CDR2 ANQGSEA. V was shortened by 2 bases and J by 1 base, with 7 bases between the two germline ends. This CDR3 has 13 residues. CDR3 sequence reads: CSVERGGTDTQYF. CDR3 coding DNA: TGCAGCGTTGAAAGGGGGGGCACAGATACGCAGTATTTT.

V usage is TRBV6-1 and J usage is TRBJ2-7; no clear D gene. The germline CDR1 and CDR2 sequences are MNHNS and SASEGT. Deletions cut 2 bases from V and 3 bases from J, with 8 bases between. The CDR3 totals 13 residues. The CDR3 loop reads CASSETFGYEQYF. In DNA form, the CDR3 reads TGTGCCAGCAGTGAAACGTTCGGCTACGAGCAGTACTTC.

This clone has only one observation. V usage is TRBV6-5 and J usage is TRBJ1-2; weak D call: TRBD1 (5 bases). This CDR3 spans 14 amino acids. The germline V gene has CDR1 MNHEY and CDR2 SVGAGI. Trimming removed 8 bases from V and 4 bases from J, with 17 bases in between. This CDR3 reads CASGARGDGYGYTF. In DNA form, the CDR3 reads TGTGCCAGCGGTGCCCGAGGGGACGGCTATGGCTACACCTTC.